This TCR beta chain was recorded in a study of shared clonotypes between healthy human individuals. Germline V lookup: CDR1 SGDLS, CDR2 YYNGEE. V dropped 0 bases and J dropped 6 bases, with 15 bases sitting between them. The CDR3 extends over 16 amino acids. Libraries were prepared by immunoSEQ multiplex PCR; TCRdb keeps only in-frame clonotypes and omits some of them. This table has fewer than 1.6 million clones, approximately 98.5% appearing once. The sequenced sample consisted of naive CD4+ T cells sorted from blood. Subset defined: CD45RA+ positively selected. The chain carries TRBV9 and TRBJ2-2, with D unclear. This clonotype was obtained from a man younger than 45 in good health. The CDR3 bases are TGTGCCAGCAGCGTAGATACGAAGGTAGCCGCCGGGGAGCTGTTTTTT. Translating gives CASSVDTKVAAGELFF.